This T cell receptor (beta chain) is from a study of regulatory and conventional T cells in RAG deficiency. For this clone: Its antigen is unidentified.

Blood CD4+ CD25-low CD127-high conventional T cells supplied the genomic DNA template. The V end was cut by 2 bases, the J end by 0 bases, with 11 bases between. The CDR3 extends over 17 amino acids. Looked up from germline, CDR1 is SGHVS and CDR2 is FQNEAQ. Clones were sequenced by immunoSEQ multiplex PCR, and TCRdb holds only the in-frame ones, with some missing. The table lists tens of thousands of clones, 95% to 97% of them singletons. Findings and caveats of the study: Shannon entropy was markedly lower and Simpson indices higher in RAG-deficient patients than control T-cell subsets. Shorter CDR3s in all patient subsets; >85% Treg-Tconv overlap in Omenn.

This sample was also put to use in a study of regulatory T cells. Per that paper: Primers: 52 TRBV forward and 13 TRBJ reverse.

This chain joins TRBV7-8 and TRBJ2-6; D might be TRBD1 (5 bases). The sequenced sample was CD25- CD4+ T cells sorted from blood. This TCR came from a human donor in good health. CDR3 DNA sequence: TGTGCCAGCAGCTTACAGGGCCGGATCTCTGGGGCCAACGTCCTGACTTTC. This gives the protein CASSLQGRISGANVLTF.